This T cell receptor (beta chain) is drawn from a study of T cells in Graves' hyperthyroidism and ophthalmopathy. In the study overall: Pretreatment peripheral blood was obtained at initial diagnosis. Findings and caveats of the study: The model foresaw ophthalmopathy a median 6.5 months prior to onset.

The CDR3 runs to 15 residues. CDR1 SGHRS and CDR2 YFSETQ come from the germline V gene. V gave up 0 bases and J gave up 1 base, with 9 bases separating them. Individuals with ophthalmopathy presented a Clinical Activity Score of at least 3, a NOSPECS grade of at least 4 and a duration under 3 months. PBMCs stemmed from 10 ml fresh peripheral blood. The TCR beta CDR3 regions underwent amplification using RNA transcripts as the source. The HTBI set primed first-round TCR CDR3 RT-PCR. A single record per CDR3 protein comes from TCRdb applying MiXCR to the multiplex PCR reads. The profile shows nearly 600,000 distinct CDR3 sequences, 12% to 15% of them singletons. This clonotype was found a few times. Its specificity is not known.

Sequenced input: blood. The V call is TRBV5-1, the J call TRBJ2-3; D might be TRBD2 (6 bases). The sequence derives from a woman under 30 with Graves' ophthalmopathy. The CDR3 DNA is TGCGCCAGCAGCTTGGCTAGCGCTGGCACAGATACGCAGTATTTT. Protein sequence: CASSLASAGTDTQYF.